A single sample gave rise to the 8 T cell receptor beta chains below, sequenced in a study of blood T cell repertoires in COVID-19. Clones were sequenced by immunoSEQ multiplex PCR, and TCRdb holds only the in-frame ones, with some missing. The sample includes roughly 350,000 clones, about 85% of them seen just once. Sequencing was done on a sample of peripheral blood. The receptors shown here come from a woman aged 18-29 years with acute or convalescent COVID-19.

This clone was observed once. This chain connects TRBV5-5 to TRBJ1-5; a possible D gene is TRBD1 (5 bases). The CDR3 sequence is 14 residues long. V was trimmed by 3 bases and J by 8 bases, leaving 15 bases between them. Looked up from germline, CDR1 is SGHKS and CDR2 is YYEKEE (reference sequence). The CDR3 sequence: CASSWAVGGEPQHF. CDR3 sequence (DNA): TGTGCCAGCAGCTGGGCGGTGGGAGGGGAGCCCCAGCATTTT.

The V and J genes are TRBV28 and TRBJ1-2; unclear D gene. Trimming took 6 bases from V and 0 from J, leaving 23 bases between them. The germline CDR1 and CDR2 sequences are MDHEN and SYDVKM. The CDR3 is made up of 18 amino acids. CDR3 coding DNA: TGTGCCAGCAGCCAACAATGGGGAGTGCCGAGCCCTAACTATGGCTACACCTTC. It specifies CASSQQWGVPSPNYGYTF.

The V gene is TRBV19, the J gene TRBJ2-1; 16 bases are shared with TRBD2. This CDR3 is 17 amino acids long. The germline V gene has CDR1 LNHDA and CDR2 SQIVND (reference sequence). Trimming removed 7 bases from V and 5 bases from J; junction bases left unmatched: 8. The CDR3 region has the DNA TGTGCCAGTACCCTGGGACTAGCGGGAGGGGACCACAATGAGCAGTTCTTC. Its protein is CASTLGLAGGDHNEQFF. Looking up the rest from reference TRBV19 and TRBJ2-1 gives the full variable domain: DGGITQSPKYLFRKEGQNVTLSCEQNLNHDAMYWYRQDPGQGLRLIYYSQIVNDFQKGDIAEGYSVSREKKESFPLTVTSAQKNPTAFYLCASTLGLAGGDHNEQFFGPGTRLTVL.

This clone has only a few counts. The chain employs TRBV2 and TRBJ1-3; D is ambiguous. V was cut by 7 bases and J by 0 bases, with 10 bases left in between. The CDR3 loop spans 14 amino acids. In germline, CDR1 is SNHLY, CDR2 FYNNEI. The CDR3: CASNSPSSGNTIYF. The CDR3 region has the DNA TGTGCCAGCAACTCGCCTTCCTCTGGAAACACCATATATTTT.

V and J are TRBV18 and TRBJ1-2; maybe TRBD1 (6 bases). The CDR3 runs 14 residues. V shed 0 bases and J shed 6 bases, with 11 bases lying between them. CDR1 and CDR2 from the germline V gene are KGHSH and LQKENI. In nucleotides, the CDR3 is TGTGCCAGCTCACCACCCGGACAGACAGATGGCTACACCTTC. Translating it yields CASSPPGQTDGYTF.

This chain joins TRBV10-2 and TRBJ1-3; the D gene is possibly TRBD1 (5 bases). The CDR3 covers 13 residues. Germline CDR1 is WSHSY and CDR2 is SAAADI. Trimming removed 6 bases at V and 4 bases at J, with 10 bases between. The CDR3 is CASRQGGGNTIYF. CDR3 nucleotide sequence: TGCGCCAGCAGGCAGGGCGGAGGAAACACCATATATTTT.

V usage is TRBV27 and J usage is TRBJ1-5; perhaps TRBD1 as D (6 bases). Looked up from germline, CDR1 is MNHEY and CDR2 is SMNVEV (reference sequence). This CDR3 is built from 14 residues. With 9 bases removed from V and 0 bases from J, the gap between germline ends came to 12 bases. This chain's CDR3 is CASNRDYSNQPQHF. CDR3 DNA sequence: TGTGCCAGTAACAGGGATTATAGCAATCAGCCCCAGCATTTT.

This chain uses TRBV28 with TRBJ2-7; D may be TRBD2 (5 bases). In germline, CDR1 is MDHEN, CDR2 SYDVKM. Trimming took 5 bases from V and 6 from J, leaving 11 bases between them. This CDR3 is 12 amino acids long. CDR3 residues: CASSMRVGEQYF. The CDR3 nucleotides read TGTGCCAGCAGTATGAGGGTAGGCGAGCAGTACTTC. The whole variable domain, filled in from reference TRBV28 and TRBJ2-7, reads DVKVTQSSRYLVKRTGEKVFLECVQDMDHENMFWYRQDPGLGLRLIYFSYDVKMKEKGDIPEGYSVSREKKERFSLILESASTNQTSMYLCASSMRVGEQYFGPGTRLTVT.